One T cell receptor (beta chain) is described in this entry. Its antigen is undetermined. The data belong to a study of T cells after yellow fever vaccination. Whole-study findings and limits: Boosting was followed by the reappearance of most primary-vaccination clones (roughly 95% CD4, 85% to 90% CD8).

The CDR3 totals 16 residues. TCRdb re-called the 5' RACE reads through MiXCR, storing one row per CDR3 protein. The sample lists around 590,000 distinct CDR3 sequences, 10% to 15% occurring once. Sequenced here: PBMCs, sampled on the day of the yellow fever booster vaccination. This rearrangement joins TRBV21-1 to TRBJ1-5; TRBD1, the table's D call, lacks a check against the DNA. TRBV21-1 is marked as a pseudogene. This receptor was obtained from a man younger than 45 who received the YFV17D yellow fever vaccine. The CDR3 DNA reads TGTGCCGGGGGCCCGCGAGGACACACTAGCAATCAGCCCCAGCATTTT. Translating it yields CAGGPRGHTSNQPQHF.